What follows are 2 T cell receptor beta chains derived from one specimen sequenced in a study of cytomegalovirus exposure and HLA in healthy donors. The PCR had 60 Vbeta and 13 Jbeta primers. Sequencing used immunoSEQ multiplex PCR; TCRdb keeps in-frame clones, though not all of them. Of fewer than 250,000 clones in the sample, roughly 75% are singletons; the top ten hold more than 4%. What was sequenced was PBMCs. Source of these receptors: a man younger than 40 in good health and CMV-seropositive.

This rearrangement joins TRBV5-6 to TRBJ1-5, with TRBD1 identical over 7 bases. This CDR3 comprises 14 residues. Germline V CDR1 and CDR2: SGHDT, YYEEEE. The J segment lost 3 bases and the V segment lost 5 bases, leaving 5 bases of the junction unmatched. The CDR3 DNA is TGTGCCAGCAGTCGACAGGGCCTCAATCAGCCCCAGCATTTT. It is translated as CASSRQGLNQPQHF.

The chain carries TRBV7-2 and TRBJ2-5, with unresolved D. From germline, CDR1 is SGHTA and CDR2 FQGNSA. Deletions cut 2 bases from V and 4 bases from J, with 5 bases between. This CDR3 is 12 amino acids long. Here the CDR3 DNA reads TGTGCCAGCAGCTTATTCTCAGAGACCCAGTACTTC. As protein: CASSLFSETQYF.